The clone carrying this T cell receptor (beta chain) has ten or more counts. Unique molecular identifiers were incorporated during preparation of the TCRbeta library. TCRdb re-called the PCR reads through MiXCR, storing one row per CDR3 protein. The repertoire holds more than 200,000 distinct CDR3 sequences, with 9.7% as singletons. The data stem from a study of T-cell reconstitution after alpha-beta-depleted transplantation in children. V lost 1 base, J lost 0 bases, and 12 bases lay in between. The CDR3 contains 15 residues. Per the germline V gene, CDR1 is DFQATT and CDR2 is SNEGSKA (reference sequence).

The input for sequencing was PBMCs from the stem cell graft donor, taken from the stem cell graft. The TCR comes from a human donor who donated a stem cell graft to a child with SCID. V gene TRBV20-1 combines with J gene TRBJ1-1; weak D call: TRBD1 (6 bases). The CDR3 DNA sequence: TGCAGTGCTAGAGTCACAGGGACGTTGAACACTGAAGCTTTCTTT. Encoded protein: CSARVTGTLNTEAFF.